Listed below are T cell receptor beta chains from one sample, sequenced in a study of blood T cell repertoires in COVID-19. Repertoires were generated with immunoSEQ multiplex PCR, while TCRdb's copy carries only in-frame clones and drops some. This repertoire shows around 200,000 clones, around 90% found once; its top ten account for roughly 2.5%. What was sequenced was PBMCs or T cells enriched from blood (not recorded which). The receptors were gathered from a woman under 40 who had recovered from COVID-19. Each CDR3 is given with its conserved first and last residue. D genes are given only for firm matches. Part of the rows lack a size; the others show once, few, many or a class for expanded clones.

D | J | V | size | DNA | CDR3
TRBD1 | TRBJ2-1 | TRBV7-2 | - | TGTGCCAGCAGCTTAGTGTGGGGACAGCCCGGGTTCTTC | CASSLVWGQPGFF
- | TRBJ1-1 | TRBV2 | - | TGTGCCAGCAGTGTTGGAGGGACTGAAGCTTTCTTT | CASSVGGTEAFF
- | TRBJ1-1 | TRBV10-2 | - | TGCGCCAGCAGTGACCCTCTCACCAGGGTCGGGAACACTGAAGCTTTCTTT | CASSDPLTRVGNTEAFF
TRBD1 | TRBJ2-1 | TRBV29-1 | - | TGCAGCGTTGAAGATGACAGGGGGTACGACAATGAGCAGTTCTTC | CSVEDDRGYDNEQFF
- | TRBJ2-7 | TRBV6-1 | - | TGTGCCAGCAGTGAACAACCGGGACATAGCTACGAGCAGTACTTC | CASSEQPGHSYEQYF
- | TRBJ1-1 | TRBV3-1/TRBV3-2 | - | TGTGCCAGCAGCCAAGCAGAGTCGGGTACTGAAGCTTTCTTT | CASSQAESGTEAFF
- | TRBJ2-7 | TRBV3-1/TRBV3-2 | - | TGTGCCAGCAGCCCTCCGACGGGGGCCTACGAGCAGTACTTC | CASSPPTGAYEQYF
TRBD2 | TRBJ2-7 | TRBV4-3 | - | TGCGCCAGCAGCCAAGCTCCCGCCGGGACTAGCGGGGGGCAATACGAGCAGTACTTC | CASSQAPAGTSGGQYEQYF
- | TRBJ1-2 | TRBV28 | - | TGTGCCAGCAGTACGCGAGTCAGGGCGCTCTATGGCTACACCTTC | CASSTRVRALYGYTF
- | TRBJ1-2 | TRBV7-9 | - | TGTGCCAGCAGCTTAGTTACTGCAGGGCTCAACTATGGCTACACCTTC | CASSLVTAGLNYGYTF
- | TRBJ1-4 | TRBV18 | - | TGTGCCAGCTCGACAGCGATTAATGAAAAACTGTTTTTT | CASSTAINEKLFF
TRBD2 | TRBJ2-3 | TRBV4-1 | - | TGCGCCAGCAGCCAAGTTCTCGTACTAGCGGGGAATACGCAGTATTTT | CASSQVLVLAGNTQYF
- | TRBJ2-7 | TRBV5-5 | - | TGTGCCAGCAGCTTGGCCGACACCTACGAGCAGTACTTC | CASSLADTYEQYF
TRBD2 | TRBJ2-5 | TRBV29-1 | - | TGCAGCGATCGGACTAGCGGGGGGGAGACCCAGTACTTC | CSDRTSGGETQYF
- | TRBJ1-5 | TRBV29-1 | - | TGCAGCGCCGGGACACAGAATCAGCCCCAGCATTTT | CSAGTQNQPQHF
- | TRBJ2-6 | TRBV7-8 | - | TGTGCCAGCAGCTTACGGAACGGGGGAGGTTCTAGCTCTGGGGCCAACGTCCTGACTTTC | CASSLRNGGGSSSGANVLTF
TRBD1 | TRBJ1-6 | TRBV7-3 | once | TGTGCCAGCAGCTCGACGGACAGGGGAAGCTCACCCCTCCACTTT | CASSSTDRGSSPLHF
- | TRBJ1-5 | TRBV7-7 | once | TGTGCTAGCAGCTTAATCCCAGGGGAAAGGGGTTCGCCCCAGCATTTT | CASSLIPGERGSPQHF
TRBD1 | TRBJ1-4 | TRBV5-1 | - | TGCGCCAGCAGCGCCGGACAGGGGCTGGATGAAAAACTGTTTTTT | CASSAGQGLDEKLFF
- | TRBJ1-3 | TRBV4-3 | - | TGCGCCAGCAGCCAAGACAGGGTCTCTGGAAACACCATATATTTT | CASSQDRVSGNTIYF
- | TRBJ1-1 | TRBV25-1 | - | TGTGCCAGCAGCCAAGGCCCGGACAAGCCGAACACTGAAGCTTTCTTT | CASSQGPDKPNTEAFF
- | TRBJ1-1 | TRBV5-1 | - | TGCGCCAGCAGTTACTCCGGACAAGACACTGAAGCTTTCTTT | CASSYSGQDTEAFF
- | TRBJ1-6 | TRBV6-6 | - | TGTGCCAGCAGCCGAGCCCGACAGAGAACCTATAATTCACCCCTCCACTTT | CASSRARQRTYNSPLHF
- | TRBJ2-5 | TRBV12-3/TRBV12-4 | - | TGTGCCAGCAGTTTACAGCTAGAAGAGACCCAGTACTTC | CASSLQLEETQYF
- | TRBJ2-1 | TRBV27 | once | TGTGCCAGCCGACGCGGGGCTCTTGAGCAGTTCTTC | CASRRGALEQFF
TRBD1 | TRBJ1-3 | TRBV7-8 | - | TGTGCCAGCAGCTTAGTCCGGACAGGGGTCGGAAACACCATATATTTT | CASSLVRTGVGNTIYF
TRBD1 | TRBJ1-2 | TRBV3-1/TRBV3-2 | once | TGTGCCAGCAGCCAAGCGGGACAGGGCTATGGCTACACCTTC | CASSQAGQGYGYTF
TRBD1 | TRBJ2-7 | TRBV7-6 | - | TGTGCCAGCCAACCGGGACAGGGGGCCTACGAGCAGTACTTC | CASQPGQGAYEQYF
- | TRBJ1-4 | TRBV27 | - | TGTGCCAGCAGTTTACGTCCGCGGACTAATGAAAAACTGTTTTTT | CASSLRPRTNEKLFF
- | TRBJ1-2 | TRBV3-1/TRBV3-2 | - | TGTGCCAGCAGCCTACAGGGTGAAGGCCCCTATGGCTACACCTTC | CASSLQGEGPYGYTF
TRBD2 | TRBJ2-5 | TRBV7-2 | - | TGTGCCAGCAGCTTAGGGCCGCCTCTAGCGGGGGGGCTCCAAGAGACCCAGTACTTC | CASSLGPPLAGGLQETQYF
- | TRBJ2-1 | TRBV6-6 | - | TGTGCCAGCAGTCGGGACTTGGGGGGTGAGCAGTTCTTC | CASSRDLGGEQFF
TRBD1 | TRBJ2-1 | TRBV11-2 | - | TGTGCCAGCAGCGCGGACAGGGAGTACAATGAGCAGTTCTTC | CASSADREYNEQFF
- | TRBJ1-2 | TRBV6-2/TRBV6-3 | - | TGTGCCAGCAGTTACAGGGAGGCTGGCTACACCTTC | CASSYREAGYTF
- | TRBJ1-4 | TRBV7-2 | - | TGTGCCAGCAGCTTAGCGACAGAAAATGAAAAACTGTTTTTT | CASSLATENEKLFF
- | TRBJ1-1 | TRBV5-1 | - | TGCGCCAGCAGCTTGGCTCGGAACACTGAAGCTTTCTTT | CASSLARNTEAFF
TRBD1 | TRBJ1-3 | TRBV5-1 | - | TGCGCCAGCAGCTTGGGGATGGGACAGCGAAACACCATATATTTT | CASSLGMGQRNTIYF
- | TRBJ2-7 | TRBV12-5 | - | TGTGCTAGTGGTTTGCCAGGAAACGCCTACGAGCAGTACTTC | CASGLPGNAYEQYF
- | TRBJ2-1 | TRBV29-1 | - | TGCAGCGTTGATGGCCGGACAGCGAGCTCCTACAATGAGCAGTTCTTC | CSVDGRTASSYNEQFF
TRBD1 | TRBJ2-5 | TRBV4-2 | - | TGTGCCAGCAGCCTTTCCGGGACAGGGCAAGAGACCCAGTACTTC | CASSLSGTGQETQYF
- | TRBJ1-2 | TRBV3-1/TRBV3-2 | - | TGTGCCAGCAGCCAAGATTTATCGGGGGGACGTGGCTACACCTTC | CASSQDLSGGRGYTF
TRBD1 | TRBJ2-7 | TRBV4-3 | - | TGCGCCAGCAGCCAAGATAGACAGGGCAACTACGAGCAGTACTTC | CASSQDRQGNYEQYF
TRBD1 | TRBJ2-1 | TRBV13 | - | TGTGCCAGCAGCTTGGACAGGGCTTACAATGAGCAGTTCTTC | CASSLDRAYNEQFF
TRBD1 | TRBJ1-4 | TRBV5-1 | - | TGCGCCAGCAGCTTGGCCGGGACAGGGTATGAAAAACTGTTTTTT | CASSLAGTGYEKLFF
TRBD1 | TRBJ1-3 | TRBV18 | - | TGTGCCAGCTCATCCGACAGGGGCGGAAACACCATATATTTT | CASSSDRGGNTIYF